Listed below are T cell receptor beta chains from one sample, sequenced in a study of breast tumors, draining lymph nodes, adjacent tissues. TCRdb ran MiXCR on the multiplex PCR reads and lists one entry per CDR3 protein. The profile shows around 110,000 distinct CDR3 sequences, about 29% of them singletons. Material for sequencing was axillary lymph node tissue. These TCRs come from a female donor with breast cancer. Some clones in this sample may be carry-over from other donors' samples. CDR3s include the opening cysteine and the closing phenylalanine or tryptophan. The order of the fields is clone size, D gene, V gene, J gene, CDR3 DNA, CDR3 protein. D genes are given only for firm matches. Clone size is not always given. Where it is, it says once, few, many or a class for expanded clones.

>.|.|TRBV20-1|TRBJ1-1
TGCAGTACTAGTGACTCCGGGAACACTGAAGCTTTCTTT
CSTSDSGNTEAFF
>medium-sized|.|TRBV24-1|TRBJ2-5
TGTGCCACCAGTGATTTGGCGGCAGAACAAGAGACCCAGTACTTC
CATSDLAAEQETQYF
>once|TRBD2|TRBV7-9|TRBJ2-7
TGTGTCAGCAGTAATCGACGCCTCGGGGAGGGCGAGCAGTACTTC
CVSSNRRLGEGEQYF
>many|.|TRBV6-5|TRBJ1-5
TGTGCCAGCGGCGTGCTCCATAGCAATCAGCCCCAGCATTTT
CASGVLHSNQPQHF
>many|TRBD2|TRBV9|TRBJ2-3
TGTGCCAGCAGCTCGAGCGGGGGGGCCCTAACAGATACGCAGTATTTT
CASSSSGGALTDTQYF
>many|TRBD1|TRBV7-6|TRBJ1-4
TGTGCCAGCAGCCCGAAGGACAGGGCTTGGGATGAAAAACTGTTTTTT
CASSPKDRAWDEKLFF
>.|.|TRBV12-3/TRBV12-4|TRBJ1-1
TGTGCCAGCAGTTTAGCGGTCAACACTGAAGCTTTCTTT
CASSLAVNTEAFF
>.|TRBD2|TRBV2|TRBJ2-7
TGTGCCAGCAGTGCGTCGGGAGGACACTACGAGCAGTACTTC
CASSASGGHYEQYF
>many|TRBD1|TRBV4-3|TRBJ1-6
TGCGCCAGCAGCGCCCCAGGGGGTCAGAATTCACCCCTCCACTTT
CASSAPGGQNSPLHF
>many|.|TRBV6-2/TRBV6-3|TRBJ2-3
TGTGCCAGCAGTCCATATGGGGGCTCCACAGATACGCAGTATTTT
CASSPYGGSTDTQYF
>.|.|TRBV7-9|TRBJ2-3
TGTGCCAGCAGCACCCAGCGGGCGGGCCGGCACCGAGGTACGCAGTATTTT
CASSTQRAGRHRGTQYF
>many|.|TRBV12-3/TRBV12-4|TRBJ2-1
TGTGCCAGCAGCTACAGGGGGGGCAATGAGCAGTTCTTC
CASSYRGGNEQFF
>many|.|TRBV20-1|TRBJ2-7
TGCAGTGCTAGGTGGAACTCCTACGAGCAGTACTTC
CSARWNSYEQYF
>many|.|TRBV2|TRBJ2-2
TGTGCCAGCAGTGAGGGGAGGCTGAACACCGGGGAGCTGTTTTTT
CASSEGRLNTGELFF
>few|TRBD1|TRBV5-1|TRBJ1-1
TGCGCCAGCAGCCGGGGACAGGGGGGCACTGAAGCTTTCTTT
CASSRGQGGTEAFF
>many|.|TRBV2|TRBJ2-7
TGTGCCAGCACTGTCAGCTACGAGCAGTACTTC
CASTVSYEQYF
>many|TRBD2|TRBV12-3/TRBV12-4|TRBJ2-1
TGTGCCAGCAGTTTATGGTCCAGCGGGGGGGCTTTCAATGAGCAGTTCTTC
CASSLWSSGGAFNEQFF